This TCR beta chain is drawn from a study of T cell responses to AZD1222 COVID-19 vaccine. Study-wide points: Donors were mostly white British, more females; clonal diversity possibly underestimated.

Comments on this clone: Its antigen is not known.

Assay: immunoSEQ multiplex PCR; the TCRdb copy retains only in-frame clones and omits some. The sample contains more than 75,000 clones, about 91% of which appear only once. Trimming took off 1 base at V and 5 bases at J, with 13 bases between the two ends. The CDR3 spans 15 residues. From germline, CDR1 is KGHDR and CDR2 SFDVKD. This sequence originates from an adult in good health. This chain connects TRBV24-1 to TRBJ2-5; TRBD1 or TRBD2 may be the D gene (6 bases each). The sample was peripheral blood, taken on day 0 of AZD1222 vaccination. CDR3 nucleotides: TGTGCCACCAGTGATTTATGGGGGGCCGGGGAGACCCAGTACTTC. Translating it yields CATSDLWGAGETQYF.